The 31 T cell receptor beta chains in this list originate from one sample, sequenced in a study of PD-1 blockade in classical Hodgkin lymphoma (dated by TCRdb to 2020 to 2022). The receptor library was made with the immunoSEQ multiplex PCR assay. TCRdb took this table from immuneACCESS and kept in-frame rearrangements with V and J called. Such tables lack part of the clones; where checked against another copy, unresolved V genes explain under half of the gap, and the rest is unexplained. This sample lists 13,000 or so clones; more than 85% were detected once. 10% to 13% of the sample is held by the ten biggest clonotypes. The time point label of this sample denotes: cycle 1 day 1 (C1D1), immediately before nivolumab initiation. All trial patients had relapsed after autologous stem cell transplantation, with cohorts A, B and C differing in prior brentuximab vedotin exposure. The sample was peripheral blood mononuclear cells (PBMCs), taken at baseline. Source of these receptors: a human donor with classical Hodgkin lymphoma.

V gene TRBV21-1 combines with J gene TRBJ1-5; TRBD1 is taken as the D call from the table, unchecked against the DNA. TRBV21-1 is termed a pseudogene. This CDR3 has 14 amino acids. CDR3 nucleotides: TGTGCCACCCTCTGGTGCAGTTCCAATCAGCCCCAGCATTTT. Translated, it gives CATLWCSSNQPQHF.

This sequence joins TRBV5-1 and TRBJ2-5, with D perhaps being TRBD1 or TRBD2 (6 bases each). The CDR3 covers 15 residues. V was shortened by 0 bases and J by 2 bases, with 11 bases between the two germline ends. Germline V CDR1 and CDR2: SGHRS, YFSETQ. The DNA of the CDR3 is TGCGCCAGCAGCTTGGGGGGGGCAGGTCAAGAGACCCAGTACTTC. It translates to CASSLGGAGQETQYF. Supplemented by reference TRBV5-1 and TRBJ2-5, the full variable domain reads KAGVTQTPRYLIKTRGQQVTLSCSPISGHRSVSWYQQTPGQGLQFLFEYFSETQRNKGNFPGRFSGRQFSNSRSEMNVSTLELGDSALYLCASSLGGAGQETQYFGPGTRLLVL.

This chain joins TRBV30 and TRBJ1-6; 7 positions agree with TRBD1. Trimming cost V 5 bases and J 7 bases; bases outside gene matches: 5. Germline V lookup: CDR1 GTSNPN, CDR2 SVGIG (reference sequence). This CDR3 contains 13 residues. The CDR3 DNA is TGTGCCTGGGAAACAGGGGAGAATTCACCCCTCCACTTT. The encoded protein is CAWETGENSPLHF. Filled out from reference TRBV30 and TRBJ1-6, the complete variable domain reads SQTIHQWPATLVQPVGSPLSLECTVEGTSNPNLYWYRQAAGRGLQLLFYSVGIGQISSEVPQNLSASRPQDRQFILSSKKLLLSDSGFYLCAWETGENSPLHFGNGTRLTVT.

This rearrangement joins TRBV5-1 to TRBJ1-6, with a tentative D call TRBD1 (6 bases). Germline assignment: CDR1 SGHRS and CDR2 YFSETQ. The V end was cut by 4 bases, the J end by 10 bases, with 15 bases between. The CDR3 has 14 amino acids. The CDR3 DNA reads as TGCGCCAGCAGCGAACAGGGTCTCCCATCACCCCTCCACTTT. Its protein product is CASSEQGLPSPLHF.

The rearrangement joins TRBV6-6 to TRBJ1-2; tentative D call: TRBD1 (6 bases). Germline CDR1 reads MNHNY; CDR2 reads SVGAGI (reference sequence). V lost 5 bases to trimming and J lost 1 base, with 17 bases between them. This CDR3 comprises 16 residues. CDR3 sequence: CASSQGPGDLNYGYTF. For the CDR3, the DNA is TGTGCCAGCAGTCAGGGGCCAGGGGATCTTAACTATGGCTACACCTTC.

The gene calls are TRBV28 and TRBJ2-6, with TRBD1 as a possible D gene (5 bases). Germline loops: CDR1 MDHEN, CDR2 SYDVKM. The CDR3 covers 15 residues. V shed 5 bases and J shed 4 bases, with 12 bases lying between them. CDR3 protein: CASSPAGKGANVLTF. CDR3 nucleotides: TGTGCCAGCAGTCCTGCAGGGAAAGGGGCCAACGTCCTGACTTTC. The full variable domain, completed using reference TRBV28 and TRBJ2-6, is DVKVTQSSRYLVKRTGEKVFLECVQDMDHENMFWYRQDPGLGLRLIYFSYDVKMKEKGDIPEGYSVSREKKERFSLILESASTNQTSMYLCASSPAGKGANVLTFGAGSRLTVL.

The gene calls are TRBV6-5 and TRBJ1-2, with unresolved D. Looked up from germline, CDR1 is MNHEY and CDR2 is SVGAGI. The CDR3 sequence is 14 residues long. Trimming left V 4 bases short and J 0 bases short, with 9 bases between. As DNA, the CDR3 is TGTGCCAGCAGTTTTACCATAGCTAACTATGGCTACACCTTC. Protein: CASSFTIANYGYTF.

The count of this clone is one. V gene TRBV25-1 combines with J gene TRBJ1-4; D is undetermined. This CDR3 region has 17 residues. V shed 1 base and J shed 2 bases, with 14 bases lying between them. Germline CDR1 and CDR2: MGHDK and SYGVNS. This CDR3 reads CASSELAGMITNEKLFF. The CDR3 nucleotides read TGTGCCAGCAGTGAATTAGCAGGAATGATCACTAATGAAAAACTGTTTTTT.

This sequence joins TRBV2 and TRBJ2-1; 8 bases map to TRBD2. CDR1 is SNHLY, CDR2 FYNNEI, per germline. This CDR3 spans 14 amino acids. Trimming took 4 bases from V and 7 from J; bases not matched to a gene: 6. As DNA, the CDR3 is TGTGCCAGCAGTGGTTTCGGGGGGGGTAATGAGCAGTTCTTC. Its translation: CASSGFGGGNEQFF.

The gene calls are TRBV6-5 and TRBJ1-6; D not resolved. CDR3 length: 14 amino acids. V lost 7 bases and J lost 3, with 10 bases in between. The germline V gene encodes CDR1 MNHEY and CDR2 SVGAGI. CDR3 residues: CASTGAIYNSPLHF. DNA for the CDR3: TGTGCCAGCACAGGCGCTATCTATAATTCACCCCTCCACTTT.

The chain carries TRBV5-1 and TRBJ2-2; 8 bases align to TRBD2. In germline, CDR1 is SGHRS, CDR2 YFSETQ. The CDR3 contains 18 residues. J lost 4 bases, V lost 4 bases, and 15 bases had no gene match. The CDR3 nucleotides are TGCGCCAGCAGCCTGTGGAGCGGGGGCCGTCGCGGCACCGGGGAGCTGTTTTTT. It is translated as CASSLWSGGRRGTGELFF. The variable domain in full, completed from reference TRBV5-1 and TRBJ2-2, reads KAGVTQTPRYLIKTRGQQVTLSCSPISGHRSVSWYQQTPGQGLQFLFEYFSETQRNKGNFPGRFSGRQFSNSRSEMNVSTLELGDSALYLCASSLWSGGRRGTGELFFGEGSRLTVL.

This sequence joins TRBV4-1 and TRBJ1-4; the D gene is possibly TRBD1 (6 bases). The germline gives CDR1 MGHRA, CDR2 YSYEKL. V dropped 0 bases and J dropped 6 bases, with 11 bases sitting between them. The CDR3 runs to 15 residues. The CDR3 nucleotides read TGCGCCAGCAGCCAAGACCCGGGACACGATGAAAAACTGTTTTTT. Amino acids: CASSQDPGHDEKLFF.

This clone was recorded a few times. The chain has TRBV2 and TRBJ2-5; the match to TRBD2 covers 10 bases. Germline values: CDR1 SNHLY, CDR2 FYNNEI. The J segment lost 4 bases and the V segment lost 5 bases, leaving 10 bases of the junction unmatched. The CDR3 has 16 residues. The DNA of the CDR3 is TGTGCCAGCAGTCCATTTAGCGGGGGGACGGGAGAGACCCAGTACTTC. Protein product: CASSPFSGGTGETQYF.

The chain has TRBV7-9 and TRBJ2-6; D is unresolved. The CDR3 length is 16 residues. V shed 1 base and J shed 2 bases, with 9 bases lying between them. Per the germline V gene, CDR1 is SEHNR and CDR2 is FQNEAQ (reference sequence). CDR3 DNA sequence: TGTGCCAGCAGCTTAGTTTCAGGAGCTGGGGCCAACGTCCTGACTTTC. Encoded protein: CASSLVSGAGANVLTF. The variable domain in full, completed from reference TRBV7-9 and TRBJ2-6, reads DTGVSQNPRHKITKRGQNVTFRCDPISEHNRLYWYRQTLGQGPEFLTYFQNEAQLEKSRLLSDRFSAERPKGSFSTLEIQRTEQGDSAMYLCASSLVSGAGANVLTFGAGSRLTVL.

This chain uses TRBV7-9 with TRBJ2-3; D might be TRBD2 (5 bases). V was clipped by 1 base and J by 2 bases, with 7 bases between them. Germline loops: CDR1 SEHNR, CDR2 FQNEAQ (reference sequence). This CDR3 comprises 14 residues. Here the CDR3 DNA reads TGTGCCAGCAGCTTAGGGAGGCACACAGATACGCAGTATTTT. Its protein is CASSLGRHTDTQYF. Using reference TRBV7-9 and TRBJ2-3 for the parts outside the CDR3, the full variable domain is DTGVSQNPRHKITKRGQNVTFRCDPISEHNRLYWYRQTLGQGPEFLTYFQNEAQLEKSRLLSDRFSAERPKGSFSTLEIQRTEQGDSAMYLCASSLGRHTDTQYFGPGTRLTVL.

The CDR3 loop is CASSQTGAGRHEQYF. The CDR3 DNA reads as TGTGCCAGCAGTCAGACAGGGGCAGGGAGACACGAGCAGTACTTC. The V and J genes are TRBV28 and TRBJ2-7, with TRBD1 matching 8 bases. This CDR3 is 15 amino acids long. The germline gives CDR1 MDHEN, CDR2 SYDVKM. With V trimmed by 5 bases and J by 5 bases, 11 bases remained unmatched.

V is TRBV6-5 and J is TRBJ2-5, with D tentatively TRBD2 (6 bases). The CDR3 is 14 residues long. Germline-derived CDR1 and CDR2 are MNHEY and SVGAGI. Trimming shortened V by 8 bases and J by 10 bases, and 23 bases separated the two germline ends. For the CDR3, the DNA is TGTGCCAGCTCCCCCTACAGGTCGGGGGTTGTCCAGTACTTC. It is translated as CASSPYRSGVVQYF.

This chain joins TRBV7-8 and TRBJ1-1; 8 positions match TRBD1. This CDR3 comprises 14 residues. Germline loops: CDR1 SGHVS, CDR2 FQNEAQ. The trim removed 3 bases at V and 2 bases at J, leaving 2 bases unmatched. The CDR3 DNA reads TGTGCCAGCAGCTTTTCAGGGGGCAACACTGAAGCTTTCTTT. Protein: CASSFSGGNTEAFF.

This clone came up once. The J gene is TRBJ2-7, the V gene TRBV2, with D perhaps TRBD2 (6 bases). The CDR3 spans 15 residues. Germline CDR1 is SNHLY and CDR2 is FYNNEI. Trimming pared 8 bases from V and 0 bases from J, leaving 17 bases between. The CDR3 coding sequence is TGTGCCAGCGGCCGGGACGGCGGGATCTCCTACGAGCAGTACTTC. Encoded protein: CASGRDGGISYEQYF.

The chain carries TRBV5-1 and TRBJ1-4; D gene ambiguous. The V gene lost 3 bases and the J gene lost 1 base, with 10 bases spanning the gap. This CDR3 has 15 residues. Germline-derived CDR1 and CDR2 are SGHRS and YFSETQ. The chain's CDR3 is CASSSTGLTNEKLFF. CDR3 nucleotide sequence: TGCGCCAGCAGCTCGACTGGGCTAACTAATGAAAAACTGTTTTTT.

The chain couples TRBV21-1 to TRBJ1-3; TRBD1 was called by the table and not checked on the DNA. TRBV21-1 is designated a pseudogene. The CDR3 loop spans 17 amino acids. The CDR3 bases are TGTGCCAGCAGCAAAGGCTCTAAGACATACTCTGGAAACACCATATATTTT. Protein sequence: CASSKGSKTYSGNTIYF.

V usage is TRBV14 and J usage is TRBJ2-1; 8 bases map to TRBD1. Losses at the gene ends were 4 bases for V and 5 bases for J; bases not matched to a gene: 7. Germline V gives CDR1 SGHDN, CDR2 FVKESK. This CDR3 contains 15 residues. CDR3 protein: CASSLYRGTHNEQFF. CDR3 in DNA: TGTGCCAGCAGCCTATACAGGGGGACACACAATGAGCAGTTCTTC.

The V gene is TRBV7-8, the J gene TRBJ1-4, with TRBD1 identical over 7 bases. The CDR3 contains 15 residues. The germline V gene encodes CDR1 SGHVS and CDR2 FQNEAQ. The V and J ends lost 5 bases and 4 bases, in that order; junction bases with no gene match: 7. The DNA of the CDR3 is TGTGCCAGCAGCACCGGGACAGTTATTAATGAAAAACTGTTTTTT. The encoded protein is CASSTGTVINEKLFF.

V usage is TRBV11-3 and J usage is TRBJ2-6; no definite D call. The CDR3 covers 13 residues. Trimming cost V 3 bases and J 0 bases, with 0 bases left between them. CDR1 is SGHNT, CDR2 YENEEA, per germline. CDR3: CASSFSGANVLTF. In DNA, the CDR3 is TGTGCCAGCAGCTTCTCTGGGGCCAACGTCCTGACTTTC.

The chain recombines TRBV6-6 with TRBJ2-7, with D perhaps matching TRBD1 (7 bases). Germline V CDR1 and CDR2: MNHNY, SVGAGI (reference sequence). Trimming took 7 bases from V and 1 from J, leaving 14 bases between them. CDR3 length: 14 residues. Here the CDR3 DNA reads TGTGCCAGCACCCAGGGGGGACAATCCTACGAGCAGTACTTC. Its protein is CASTQGGQSYEQYF.

The chain uses TRBV10-3 and TRBJ1-1; D might be TRBD1 (6 bases). The ends were cut back, 2 bases at V and 11 bases at J, with 9 bases in the middle. There are 11 residues in the CDR3. Germline V gives CDR1 ENHRY, CDR2 SYGVKD. As DNA, the CDR3 is TGTGCCATCAGTGAGACAGGGCTGGCTTTCTTT. It yields the protein CAISETGLAFF.

This chain joins TRBV6-5 and TRBJ1-2, with D unresolved. Germline V lookup: CDR1 MNHEY, CDR2 SVGAGI. The CDR3 has 13 residues. Trimming cost V 4 bases and J 8 bases, with 14 bases left between them. CDR3 in DNA: TGTGCCAGCAGTTCTCCCCCAGGCGGGGGCTACACCTTC. This sequence encodes CASSSPPGGGYTF.

The V and J genes are TRBV19 and TRBJ1-6; no clear D gene. The CDR3 covers 17 residues. The germline V gene encodes CDR1 LNHDA and CDR2 SQIVND (reference sequence). V lost 6 bases to trimming and J lost 0 bases, with 15 bases between them. CDR3 in amino acids: CASRTMERSSYNSPLHF. The CDR3 DNA follows: TGTGCCAGTAGGACCATGGAAAGGAGCTCCTATAATTCACCCCTCCACTTT.

The chain recombines TRBV7-9 with TRBJ1-4; no clear D. Germline V CDR1 and CDR2: SEHNR, FQNEAQ (reference sequence). V was trimmed by 7 bases and J by 7 bases, leaving 7 bases between them. The CDR3 is 11 residues long. The CDR3 loop is CASTSVEKLFF. The CDR3 coding sequence is TGTGCCAGCACTTCGGTTGAAAAACTGTTTTTT.

This rearrangement joins TRBV6-5 to TRBJ2-3, with 7 bases matching TRBD1. The CDR3 spans 13 residues. With 5 bases clipped from V and 3 bases from J, the junction kept 2 bases outside the gene matches. Germline CDR1 MNHEY, CDR2 SVGAGI. The CDR3, as DNA: TGTGCCAGCAGTCCGGACAGGACAGATACGCAGTATTTT. Translating it yields CASSPDRTDTQYF.

V gene TRBV4-1 combines with J gene TRBJ2-1; 7 bases match TRBD2. CDR3 size: 15 residues. V trimming: 0 bases; J trimming: 8 bases; junction bases outside the gene matches: 7. Germline assignment: CDR1 MGHRA and CDR2 YSYEKL. The CDR3 sequence: CASSQDSLARDEQFF. In nucleotides, the CDR3 is TGCGCCAGCAGCCAAGATTCACTAGCGCGGGATGAGCAGTTCTTC.